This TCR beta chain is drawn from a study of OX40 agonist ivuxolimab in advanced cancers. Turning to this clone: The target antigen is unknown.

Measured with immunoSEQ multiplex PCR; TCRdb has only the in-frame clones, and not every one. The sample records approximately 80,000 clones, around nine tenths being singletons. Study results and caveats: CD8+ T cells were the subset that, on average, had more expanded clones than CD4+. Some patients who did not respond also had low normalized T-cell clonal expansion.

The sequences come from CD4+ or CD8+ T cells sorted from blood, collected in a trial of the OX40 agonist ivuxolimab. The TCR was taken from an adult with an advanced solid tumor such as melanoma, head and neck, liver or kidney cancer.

The CDR3 sequence is CASKLGLAGANPYNEQFF. The CDR3 DNA sequence: TGCGCCAGCAAGTTGGGACTAGCGGGGGCAAACCCCTACAATGAGCAGTTCTTC. The chain combines TRBV5-1 with TRBJ2-1; 14 bases match TRBD2. The germline CDR1 and CDR2 sequences are SGHRS and YFSETQ. This CDR3 region has 18 residues. Trimming removed 6 bases from V and 2 bases from J; junction bases left unmatched: 10. The entire variable domain, with the rest obtained from reference TRBV5-1 and TRBJ2-1, is as follows: KAGVTQTPRYLIKTRGQQVTLSCSPISGHRSVSWYQQTPGQGLQFLFEYFSETQRNKGNFPGRFSGRQFSNSRSEMNVSTLELGDSALYLCASKLGLAGANPYNEQFFGPGTRLTVL.